Here is one T cell receptor beta chain with its context. Its ends do not fully match the called genes, so a read error is possible. These data are taken from a study of esophageal squamous cell carcinoma under preoperative chemotherapy. The time point is: before preoperative PTX-NDP chemotherapy. Germline loops: CDR1 MNHEY, CDR2 SVGEGT. The CDR3 length is 13 residues. TCRdb recomputed calls from the PCR reads with MiXCR, one row per CDR3 protein. Altogether about 12,000 distinct CDR3 sequences are present, under 65% being singletons, with the ten largest covering about a sixth. The specimen was obtained from a patient given preoperative chemotherapy. The chain joins TRBV6-2 or TRBV6-3 to TRBJ2-3; possibly TRBD1 or TRBD2 for D (5 bases each). This TCR derives from a human donor with esophageal squamous cell carcinoma. The donor label of this sample is uncertain. The CDR3: CATGQRATDTQYF. CDR3 DNA: TGTGCCACGGGGCAGCGAGCCACAGATACGCAGTATTTC.